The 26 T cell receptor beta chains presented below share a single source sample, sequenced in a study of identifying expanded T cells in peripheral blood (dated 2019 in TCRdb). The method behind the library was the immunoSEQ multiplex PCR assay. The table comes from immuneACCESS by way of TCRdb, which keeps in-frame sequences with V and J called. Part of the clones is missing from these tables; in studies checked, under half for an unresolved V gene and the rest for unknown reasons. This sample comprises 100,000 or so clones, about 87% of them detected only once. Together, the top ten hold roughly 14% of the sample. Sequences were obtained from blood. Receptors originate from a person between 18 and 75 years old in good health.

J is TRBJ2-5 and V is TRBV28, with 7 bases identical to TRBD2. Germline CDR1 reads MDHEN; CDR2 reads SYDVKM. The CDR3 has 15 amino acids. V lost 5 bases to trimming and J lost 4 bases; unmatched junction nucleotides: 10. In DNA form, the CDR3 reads TGTGCCAGCAGTCCAGCCTCGGGGGGAGGAGAGACCCAGTACTTC. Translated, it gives CASSPASGGGETQYF.

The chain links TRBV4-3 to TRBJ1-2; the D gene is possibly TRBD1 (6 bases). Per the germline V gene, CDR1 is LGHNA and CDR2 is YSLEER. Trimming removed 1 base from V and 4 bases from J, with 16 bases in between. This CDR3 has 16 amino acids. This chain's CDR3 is CASSQGVRGATYGYTF. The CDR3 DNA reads TGCGCCAGCAGCCAAGGGGTACGGGGGGCCACCTATGGCTACACCTTC.

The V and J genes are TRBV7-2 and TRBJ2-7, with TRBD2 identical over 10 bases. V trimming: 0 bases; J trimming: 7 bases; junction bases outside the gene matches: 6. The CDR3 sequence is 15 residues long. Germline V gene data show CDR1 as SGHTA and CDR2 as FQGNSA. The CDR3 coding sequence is TGTGCCAGCAGCTTAGCGCTAGCGGGGGCCATGGAGCAGTACTTC. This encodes CASSLALAGAMEQYF.

The CDR3 loop is CASSDKGNYGYTF. The DNA for the CDR3 is TGTGCCAGCAGTGATAAGGGTAACTATGGCTACACCTTC. The chain joins TRBV6-1 to TRBJ1-2; unclear D gene. The germline CDR1 and CDR2 sequences are MNHNS and SASEGT. Trimming removed 3 bases from V and 1 base from J, with 6 bases in between. The CDR3 has 13 amino acids.

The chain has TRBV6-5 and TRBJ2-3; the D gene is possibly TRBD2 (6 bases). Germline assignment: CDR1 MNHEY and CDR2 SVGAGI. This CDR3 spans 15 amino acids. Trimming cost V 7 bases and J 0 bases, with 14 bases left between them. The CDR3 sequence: CASTGSGASTDTQYF. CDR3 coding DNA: TGTGCCAGCACGGGTAGCGGTGCTAGCACAGATACGCAGTATTTT.

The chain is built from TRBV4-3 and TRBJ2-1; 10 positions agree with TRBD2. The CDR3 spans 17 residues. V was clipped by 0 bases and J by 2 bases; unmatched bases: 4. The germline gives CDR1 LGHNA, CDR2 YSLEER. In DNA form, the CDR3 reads TGCGCCAGCAGCCAAGATCGAACTAGCGGGGCCTACAATGAGCAGTTCTTC. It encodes CASSQDRTSGAYNEQFF.

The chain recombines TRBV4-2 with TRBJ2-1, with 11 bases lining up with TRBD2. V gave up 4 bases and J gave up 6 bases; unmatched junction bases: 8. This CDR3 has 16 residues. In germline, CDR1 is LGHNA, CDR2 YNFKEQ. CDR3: CASSRLTSGAVNEQFF. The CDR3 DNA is TGTGCCAGCAGCCGCCTGACTAGCGGGGCCGTCAATGAGCAGTTCTTC.

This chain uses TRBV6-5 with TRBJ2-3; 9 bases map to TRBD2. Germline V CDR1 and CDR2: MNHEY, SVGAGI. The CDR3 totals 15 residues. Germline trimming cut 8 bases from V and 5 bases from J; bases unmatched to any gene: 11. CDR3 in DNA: TGTGCCAGCTCCTACGGGGCGGGAGGGATAGATACGCAGTATTTT. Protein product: CASSYGAGGIDTQYF.

Written as DNA, the CDR3 is TGTGCCAGCAGCGTAGGGGGCGAGGACGAGCAGTACTTC. Encoded protein: CASSVGGEDEQYF. This rearrangement joins TRBV9 to TRBJ2-7; the D gene is possibly TRBD1 (5 bases). The V gene's germline CDR1 is SGDLS and CDR2 YYNGEE. Trimming removed 0 bases at V and 5 bases at J, with 9 bases between. The CDR3 loop spans 13 amino acids.

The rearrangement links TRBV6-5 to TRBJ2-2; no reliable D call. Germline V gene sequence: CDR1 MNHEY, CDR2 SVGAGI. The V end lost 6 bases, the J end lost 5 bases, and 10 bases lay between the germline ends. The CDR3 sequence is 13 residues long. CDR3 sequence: CASSHPGTGELFF. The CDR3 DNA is TGTGCCAGCAGCCACCCCGGAACCGGGGAGCTGTTTTTT.

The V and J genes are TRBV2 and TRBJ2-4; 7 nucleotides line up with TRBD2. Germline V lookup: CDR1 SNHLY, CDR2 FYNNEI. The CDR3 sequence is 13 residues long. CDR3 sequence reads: CASEAGSKNIQYF. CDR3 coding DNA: TGTGCTTCGGAAGCGGGGTCCAAAAACATTCAGTACTTC.

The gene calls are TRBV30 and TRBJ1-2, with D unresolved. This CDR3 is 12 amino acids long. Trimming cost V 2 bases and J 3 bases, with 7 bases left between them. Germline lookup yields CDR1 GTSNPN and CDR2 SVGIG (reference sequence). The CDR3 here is CAWSKEDYGYTF. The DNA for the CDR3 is TGTGCCTGGAGTAAGGAGGACTATGGCTACACCTTC.

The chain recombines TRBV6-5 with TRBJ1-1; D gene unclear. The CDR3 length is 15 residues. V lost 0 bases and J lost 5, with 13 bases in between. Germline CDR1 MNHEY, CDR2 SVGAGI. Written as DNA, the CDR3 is TGTGCCAGCAGTTACTCGCCCGCGTCCGGGACTGAAGCTTTCTTT. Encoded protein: CASSYSPASGTEAFF.

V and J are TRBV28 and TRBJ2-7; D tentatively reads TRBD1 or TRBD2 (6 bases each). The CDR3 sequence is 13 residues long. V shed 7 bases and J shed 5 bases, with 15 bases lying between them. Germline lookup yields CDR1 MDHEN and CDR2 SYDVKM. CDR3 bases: TGTGCCAGCACGTCGGGGGCGCCGGACGAGCAGTACTTC. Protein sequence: CASTSGAPDEQYF.

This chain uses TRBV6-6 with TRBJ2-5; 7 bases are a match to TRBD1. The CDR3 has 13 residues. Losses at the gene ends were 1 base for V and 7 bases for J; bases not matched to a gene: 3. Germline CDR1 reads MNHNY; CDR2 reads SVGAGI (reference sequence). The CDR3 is CASSYWPGGTQYF. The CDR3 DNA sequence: TGTGCCAGCAGTTACTGGCCAGGGGGGACCCAGTACTTC.

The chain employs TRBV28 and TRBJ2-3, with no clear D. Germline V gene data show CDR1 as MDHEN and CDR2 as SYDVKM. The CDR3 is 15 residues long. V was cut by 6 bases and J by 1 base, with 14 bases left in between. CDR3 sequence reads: CASRPITHGTDTQYF. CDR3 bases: TGTGCCAGCAGACCTATAACCCACGGCACAGATACGCAGTATTTT. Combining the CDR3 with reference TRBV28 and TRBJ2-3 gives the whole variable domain DVKVTQSSRYLVKRTGEKVFLECVQDMDHENMFWYRQDPGLGLRLIYFSYDVKMKEKGDIPEGYSVSREKKERFSLILESASTNQTSMYLCASRPITHGTDTQYFGPGTRLTVL.

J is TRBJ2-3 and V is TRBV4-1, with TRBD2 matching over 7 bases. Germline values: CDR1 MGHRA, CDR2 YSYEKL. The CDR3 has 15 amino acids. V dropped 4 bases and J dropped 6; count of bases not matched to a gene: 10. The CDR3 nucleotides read TGCGCCAGCAGCCCTCAAGCGGGAAAGGTGGATACGCAGTATTTT. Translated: CASSPQAGKVDTQYF.

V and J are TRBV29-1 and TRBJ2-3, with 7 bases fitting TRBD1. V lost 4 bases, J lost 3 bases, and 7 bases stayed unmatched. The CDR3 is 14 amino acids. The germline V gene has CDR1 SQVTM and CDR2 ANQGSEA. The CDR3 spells CSVGSAGGTDTQYF. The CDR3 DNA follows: TGCAGCGTTGGAAGCGCAGGGGGAACAGATACGCAGTATTTT.

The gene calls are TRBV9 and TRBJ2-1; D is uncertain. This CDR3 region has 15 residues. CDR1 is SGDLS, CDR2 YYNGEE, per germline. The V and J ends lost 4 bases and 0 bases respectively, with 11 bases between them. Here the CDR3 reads CASSNTPSSYNEQFF. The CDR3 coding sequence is TGTGCCAGCAGCAATACACCCAGCTCCTACAATGAGCAGTTCTTC.

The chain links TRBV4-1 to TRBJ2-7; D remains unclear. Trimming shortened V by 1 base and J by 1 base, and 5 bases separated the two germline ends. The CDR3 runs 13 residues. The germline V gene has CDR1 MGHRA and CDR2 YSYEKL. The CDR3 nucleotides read TGCGCCAGCAGCCAAGGGGGTTCCTACGAGCAGTACTTC. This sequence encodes CASSQGGSYEQYF.

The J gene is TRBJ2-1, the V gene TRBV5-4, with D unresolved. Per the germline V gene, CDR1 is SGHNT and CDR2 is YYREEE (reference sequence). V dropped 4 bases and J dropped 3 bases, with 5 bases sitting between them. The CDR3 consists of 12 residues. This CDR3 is CASSMNYNEQFF. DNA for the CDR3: TGTGCCAGCAGCATGAACTACAATGAGCAGTTCTTC.

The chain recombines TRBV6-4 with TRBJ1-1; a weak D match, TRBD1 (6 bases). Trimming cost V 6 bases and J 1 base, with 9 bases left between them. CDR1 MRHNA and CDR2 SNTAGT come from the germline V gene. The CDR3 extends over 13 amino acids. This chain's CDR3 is CASSPGQNTEAFF. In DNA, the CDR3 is TGTGCCAGCAGCCCGGGACAGAACACTGAAGCTTTCTTT.

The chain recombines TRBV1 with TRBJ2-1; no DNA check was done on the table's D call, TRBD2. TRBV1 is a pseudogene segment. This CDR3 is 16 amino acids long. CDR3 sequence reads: CTSSQNPGRNNNEQFF. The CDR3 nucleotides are TGCACCAGCAGCCAGAACCCCGGGAGGAATAACAATGAGCAGTTCTTC.

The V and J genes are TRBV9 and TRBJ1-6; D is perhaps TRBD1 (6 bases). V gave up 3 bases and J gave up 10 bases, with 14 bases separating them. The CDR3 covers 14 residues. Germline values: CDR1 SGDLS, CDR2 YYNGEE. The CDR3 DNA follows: TGTGCCAGCAGCGAGGGGGGGCTATTCTCACCCCTCCACTTT. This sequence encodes CASSEGGLFSPLHF.

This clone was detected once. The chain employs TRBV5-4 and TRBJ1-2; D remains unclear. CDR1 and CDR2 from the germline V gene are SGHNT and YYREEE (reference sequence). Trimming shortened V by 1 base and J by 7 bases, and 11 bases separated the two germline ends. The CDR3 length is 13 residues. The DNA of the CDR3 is TGTGCCAGCAGCTTGTTGGGTTCAGGTGGCTACACCTTC. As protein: CASSLLGSGGYTF.

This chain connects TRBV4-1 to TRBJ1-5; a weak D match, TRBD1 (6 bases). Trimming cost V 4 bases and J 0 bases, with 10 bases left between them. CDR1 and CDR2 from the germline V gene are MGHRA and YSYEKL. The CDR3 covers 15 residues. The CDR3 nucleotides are TGCGCCAGCAGCCCCTTACAGGGTAGCAATCAGCCCCAGCATTTT. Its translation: CASSPLQGSNQPQHF.